Below are 9 T cell receptor beta chains sequenced from a single sample in a study of cytomegalovirus exposure and HLA in healthy donors. Both 60 Vbeta primers and 13 Jbeta primers went into the PCR. Some clones are missing from TCRdb's copy, which holds only in-frame ones; the method was immunoSEQ multiplex PCR. The sample lists tens of thousands of clones, roughly 72% occurring once. The sequencing sample was made of PBMCs. These receptors were collected from a woman aged 50 to 60 in good health and CMV-seropositive.

V and J are TRBV19 and TRBJ2-6, with a tentative D call TRBD2 (7 bases). The CDR3 consists of 17 residues. V lost 5 bases and J lost 1, with 15 bases in between. The V gene's germline CDR1 is LNHDA and CDR2 SQIVND (reference sequence). CDR3 protein: CASSARGGRSGANVLTF. CDR3 nucleotides: TGTGCCAGTAGTGCGAGGGGGGGGCGGTCTGGGGCCAACGTCCTGACTTTC.

The chain joins TRBV5-1 to TRBJ2-3, with TRBD1 as a possible D gene (5 bases). Germline V gene data show CDR1 as SGHRS and CDR2 as YFSETQ. V was shortened by 3 bases and J by 3 bases, with 8 bases between the two germline ends. The CDR3 has 13 residues. The CDR3 DNA is TGCGCCAGCAGCTCCCAGGGAACAGATACGCAGTATTTT. Translation gives CASSSQGTDTQYF.

Only one count was recorded for this clone. J is TRBJ2-1 and V is TRBV6-5; tentatively, D is TRBD1 (5 bases). The CDR3 covers 15 residues. Deletions cut 0 bases from V and 8 bases from J, with 14 bases between. Germline loops: CDR1 MNHEY, CDR2 SVGAGI. The DNA for the CDR3 is TGTGCCAGCAGTTACTCCTTCGGCAGGGTATATGAGCAGTTCTTC. It codes for CASSYSFGRVYEQFF.

V is TRBV6-5 and J is TRBJ1-2, with D uncertain. The V gene's germline CDR1 is MNHEY and CDR2 SVGAGI. The CDR3 length is 14 residues. The ends were cut back, 2 bases at V and 2 bases at J, with 9 bases in the middle. Here the CDR3 reads CASSYERKNYGYTF. CDR3 DNA: TGTGCCAGCAGTTACGAGCGGAAAAACTATGGCTACACCTTC.

The chain joins TRBV30 to TRBJ1-3; D is unclear. Trimming removed 2 bases from V and 0 bases from J, with 8 bases in between. The V gene's germline CDR1 is GTSNPN and CDR2 SVGIG (reference sequence). This CDR3 spans 14 amino acids. CDR3: CAWSLRSSGNTIYF. For the CDR3, the DNA is TGTGCCTGGAGTCTGAGGAGCTCTGGAAACACCATATATTTT. The complete variable domain, with remaining parts taken from reference TRBV30 and TRBJ1-3, reads SQTIHQWPATLVQPVGSPLSLECTVEGTSNPNLYWYRQAAGRGLQLLFYSVGIGQISSEVPQNLSASRPQDRQFILSSKKLLLSDSGFYLCAWSLRSSGNTIYFGEGSWLTVV.

The rearrangement links TRBV11-2 to TRBJ2-5, with 9 bases fitting TRBD1. The assigned J gene may be wrong: the sequence end matches TRBJ2-7 better. Germline V lookup: CDR1 SGHAT, CDR2 FQNNGV. The CDR3 runs to 13 residues. The CDR3 DNA sequence: TGTGCCAGCAGCGGGGACAGGGACTACGAGCAGTACTTC. Protein product: CASSGDRDYEQYF.

The chain has TRBV7-3 and TRBJ2-7, with 9 bases aligning to TRBD2. J lost 3 bases, V lost 2 bases, and 11 bases had no gene match. Germline-derived CDR1 and CDR2 are SGHTA and FQGTGA. The CDR3 consists of 17 residues. Here the CDR3 reads CASSLPALAGLIYEQYF. The DNA for the CDR3 is TGTGCCAGCAGCTTACCCGCCCTAGCGGGGCTGATCTACGAGCAGTACTTC.

This clone was counted a few times. This chain links TRBV30 with TRBJ2-7; 7 bases agree with TRBD2. CDR1 GTSNPN and CDR2 SVGIG come from the germline V gene (reference sequence). This CDR3 spans 15 amino acids. J was trimmed by 2 bases and V by 3 bases; bases with no gene match: 10. CDR3 loop: CAWSLRQAGAYEQYF. CDR3 nucleotide sequence: TGTGCCTGGAGCCTCCGCCAGGCGGGAGCCTACGAGCAGTACTTC.

This sequence joins TRBV2 and TRBJ2-1; unclear D gene. Germline CDR1 reads SNHLY; CDR2 reads FYNNEI. CDR3 length: 11 amino acids. The germline V and J ends were trimmed by 2 bases and 10 bases, with 6 bases remaining between them. The CDR3 sequence is CASSEYTEQFF. The CDR3 DNA reads TGTGCCAGCAGTGAATACACCGAGCAGTTCTTC.